This T cell receptor (beta chain) was sequenced for a study of beta chain features in type 1 diabetes. Whole-study context: Across all samples, fewer than 120,000,000 sorted cells were examined.

To note about this clone: The antigen is undetermined.

The entirety of the isolated RNA underwent reverse transcription, so expressed TCRB transcripts were sequenced. Profiling relied on immunoSEQ multiplex PCR, and the TCRdb table lists in-frame clones only, not all of them. The sample holds under 300,000 clones, about a tenth seen once. CDR3 length: 13 amino acids. The J segment lost 14 bases and the V segment lost 3 bases, leaving 8 bases of the junction unmatched. In germline, CDR1 is SGHTA, CDR2 FQGNSA. Study-level findings and limits: Moderately but significantly shorter TCRB CDR3s were found in Type 1 diabetes patients in all four CD4+ subsets. When VDJ junctions were examined, type 1 diabetes patients showed fewer insertions and more deletions.

The V call is TRBV7-2, the J call TRBJ2-5; 11 bases line up with TRBD2. The sample taken for sequencing was naive CD4+ T cells from blood. This TCR was recovered from a man aged 25 to 40 with type 1 diabetes. The CDR3 is CASSFLLAGALYF. DNA for the CDR3: TGTGCCAGCAGCTTTTTACTAGCGGGGGCACTATACTTC. The variable domain in full, completed from reference TRBV7-2 and TRBJ2-5, reads GAGVSQSPSNKVTEKGKDVELRCDPISGHTALYWYRQSLGQGLEFLIYFQGNSAPDKSGLPSDRFSAERTGGSVSTLTIQRTQQEDSAVYLCASSFLLAGALYFGPGTRLLVL.